Each of the 2 T cell receptor beta chains below was sequenced from the same sample in a study of neoadjuvant anti-PD-1 for oral cavity cancer. Time point reported: after neoadjuvant nivolumab, at surgical resection. Assay used: immunoSEQ multiplex PCR; TCRdb lists only in-frame clones, some missing. This table holds about 5,800 clones, around 50% found once. The sequences come from tumor tissue, collected after nivolumab (anti-PD-1) treatment. The receptors were gathered from a person aged 35-79 years with oral cavity squamous cell carcinoma.

In its sample, this clone ranks as medium-sized. This CDR3 reads CASRPGHQYEQYF. As DNA, the CDR3 is TGTGCCAGCCGCCCGGGCCATCAATACGAGCAGTACTTC. The chain couples TRBV7-8 to TRBJ2-7, with D uncertain. Germline V CDR1 and CDR2: SGHVS, FQNEAQ. V lost 8 bases and J 4 bases, leaving 15 bases between the germline ends. There are 13 residues in the CDR3.

The chain recombines TRBV9 with TRBJ1-4, with no clear D. The V end was cut by 4 bases, the J end by 0 bases, with 7 bases between. The CDR3 is 14 amino acids. Germline loops: CDR1 SGDLS, CDR2 YYNGEE. The CDR3, as DNA: TGTGCCAGCAGCATCAGCGCAACTAATGAAAAACTGTTTTTT. Protein: CASSISATNEKLFF.